The text below deals with one T cell receptor (beta chain). Its antigen is undetermined. These data originate in a study of shared clonotypes between healthy human individuals. The trim removed 5 bases at V and 4 bases at J, leaving 12 bases unmatched. The CDR3 is made up of 15 amino acids. Per germline, CDR1 SGHNT and CDR2 YYREEE (reference sequence). Using immunoSEQ multiplex PCR, the repertoire was profiled, and TCRdb retains in-frame clones only, with some absent. The sample has 600,000 to 750,000 clones, 90% seen once; the top ten hold 30% to 40%. Study results and limitations: Clonotypes which were not shared had lower generation probabilities than clonotypes that all four donors shared. As a rule, naive subsets had a larger estimated richness than memory subsets.

This receptor was obtained from a young man in good health. Some clones in this sample may be carry-over from other donors' samples. Input material: memory CD8+ T cells from PBMCs. Subset reported: CD45RO+ cells pooled with CCR7-negative TemRA cells. This chain uses TRBV5-4 with TRBJ2-7, with 7 bases identical to TRBD1. The CDR3: CASSFDRALTYEQYF. Here the CDR3 DNA reads TGTGCCAGCAGTTTTGACAGGGCCCTAACGTACGAGCAGTACTTC.